The 3 T cell receptor beta chains reported below all come from one sample, sequenced in a study of control samples from healthy donors and cancer patients (TCRdb year 2020). Libraries were prepared through the immunoSEQ multiplex PCR assay. Imported from immuneACCESS, the table was reduced by TCRdb to in-frame sequences with V and J called. These copies leave out some clones; in studies compared against another copy, an unresolved V gene accounts for under half, and the cause of the remainder is not known. This sample lists 80,000 to 100,000 clones; 80% to 95% were detected once. Less than 3.5% of the sample is in the top ten clones. Sequencing was carried out using blood. These receptors all come from a human donor in good health. The donor label of this sample is uncertain.

This clone was seen only once. The chain links TRBV19 to TRBJ1-1; a possible D gene is TRBD1 (5 bases). This CDR3 has 15 residues. Germline values: CDR1 LNHDA, CDR2 SQIVND (reference sequence). V was trimmed by 9 bases and J by 4 bases, leaving 21 bases between them. The CDR3 DNA follows: TGTGCCAGCAAAGGTTACACCGGACAAAGCACTGAAGCTTTCTTT. Amino acid sequence: CASKGYTGQSTEAFF.

This clone appeared a few times. The CDR3 carries no conserved terminal phenylalanine or tryptophan, so it likely arises from a read error. The limits of the CDR3 on the DNA are not certain, so only TCRdb's listed CDR3 is given. The V call is TRBV2, the J call TRBJ1-2; TRBD1 was called by the table and not checked on the DNA. A total of 11 residues make up the CDR3, ends included. CDR1 and CDR2 (germline): SNHLY, FYNNEI. CDR3: CASSPGQIPRY.

The rearrangement joins TRBV6-6 to TRBJ1-1; TRBD1 aligns across 7 bases. V was clipped by 5 bases and J by 2 bases; unmatched bases: 8. Per the germline V gene, CDR1 is MNHNY and CDR2 is SVGAGI (reference sequence). The CDR3 is made up of 15 amino acids. CDR3 nucleotide sequence: TGTGCCAGCAGTCCGTTACAGGGGACTAACACTGAAGCTTTCTTT. It codes for CASSPLQGTNTEAFF.